Sequencing of this T cell receptor (beta chain) was carried out in a study of tumour-infiltrating T cells in Burkitt lymphoma. Study overall: Survival, overall and progression-free, tracked with productive clonality.

V gave up 3 bases and J gave up 2 bases, with 11 bases separating them. Looked up from germline, CDR1 is MNHEY and CDR2 is SMNVEV (reference sequence). This CDR3 is 15 amino acids long. Data came from immunoSEQ multiplex PCR; TCRdb stores just in-frame clones and leaves some out. Altogether thousands of clones are present, approximately 17% being singletons, with the ten largest covering less than 4%. Sequenced: tumor tissue. The chain combines TRBV27 with TRBJ2-1; no clear D gene. This clonotype was obtained from a human donor with diffuse large B-cell lymphoma. For the CDR3, the DNA is TGTGCCAGCAGTTTCTCGGGCACGACCTACAATGAGCAGTTCTTC. Translating it yields CASSFSGTTYNEQFF.